The TCR beta chain under discussion was sequenced for a study of early T cells in non-severe SARS-CoV-2 infection. Study context: Bulk RNA from unsorted whole blood was sequenced; chains were unpaired. The study's findings and limits: Lookups in VDJdb leaned toward anti-spike CD8 responses and missed private and CD4 specificities.

This clonotype was counted at least ten times. Antigen unknown. Trimming removed 2 bases from V and 2 bases from J, with 12 bases in between. This CDR3 spans 14 amino acids. CDR1 DFQATT and CDR2 SNEGSKA come from the germline V gene (reference sequence). Each CDR3 protein gets one entry after TCRdb re-called the 5' RACE reads with MiXCR. The sample carries approximately 45,000 distinct CDR3 sequences, around 6.1% recorded once. The receptor was isolated from an adult who was a healthcare worker with PCR-confirmed SARS-CoV-2 infection or an uninfected control (not recorded which). Sequences were obtained from whole blood. The chain couples TRBV20-1 to TRBJ2-5, with a possible D match to TRBD1 (7 bases). The CDR3 bases are TGCAGTGCTAGATCGGGGGACAGTCAAGAGACCCAGTACTTC. It translates to CSARSGDSQETQYF.